This T cell receptor (beta chain) stems from a study of blood T cell repertoires in COVID-19. Study at large: The study drew acute and convalescent COVID-19 samples from the United States, Italy and Spain.

CDR1 and CDR2 (germline): ENHRY, SYGVKD. Trimming shortened V by 4 bases and J by 1 base, and 7 bases separated the two germline ends. The CDR3 is 13 residues long. Original methodology: Using reference gene primer amplification, nucleated cell counts were estimated. Clones were read by immunoSEQ multiplex PCR, and TCRdb kept only the in-frame ones, dropping some. V and J calls and clone size come straight from that table; D and trimming were deduced from the DNA. The sample has under 250,000 clones, roughly 89% seen once. Recruits, aged roughly 18 to 90 years, lived in 24 US areas. Each participant's cohort was designated according to participant-reported clinical history.

The chain has TRBV10-3 and TRBJ1-1; D ambiguous. The sequence derives from a woman in her thirties with acute COVID-19. The source material was PBMCs or T cells enriched from blood (not recorded which). CDR3 coding DNA: TGTGCCATCAGTGGAGGTGGGAACACTGAAGCTTTCTTT. Its translation is CAISGGGNTEAFF.